This is a list of T cell receptor beta chains from one sample in a study of T cell repertoires in cytomegalovirus infection. Using its own MiXCR run on the reads, TCRdb lists one record per CDR3 protein. Altogether around 530,000 distinct CDR3 sequences are present, more than 15% being singletons, with the ten largest covering about 24%. Sequenced sample: CD8+ T cells from PBMCs. These receptors all come from a human donor in good health (CMV status not recorded). Some clones in this sample may be carry-over from other donors' samples. Each CDR3 is given with its conserved first and last residue. Each record gives: J gene, CDR3 length, V gene, clone size, CDR3 protein. Rows give clone size only sometimes, using once, few, many, or a class for an expanded clone.

J gene: TRBJ2-5
CDR3 length: 16
V gene: TRBV27
clone size: -
CDR3 protein: CASSKRDRGRLETQYF

J gene: TRBJ2-4
CDR3 length: 15
V gene: TRBV27
clone size: few
CDR3 protein: CASGGLQGISNIQYF

J gene: TRBJ1-6
CDR3 length: 13
V gene: TRBV12-5
clone size: few
CDR3 protein: CASALRGNSPLHF

J gene: TRBJ2-7
CDR3 length: 16
V gene: TRBV18
clone size: few
CDR3 protein: CASSQTRGPSSYEQYF

J gene: TRBJ2-1
CDR3 length: 16
V gene: TRBV3-1
clone size: -
CDR3 protein: CASSQEGGGDNNEQFF

J gene: TRBJ2-5
CDR3 length: 15
V gene: TRBV9
clone size: -
CDR3 protein: CASSGRTGKRETQYF

J gene: TRBJ2-1
CDR3 length: 16
V gene: TRBV7-6
clone size: -
CDR3 protein: CASSLRGAGAYNETFF

J gene: TRBJ2-7
CDR3 length: 13
V gene: TRBV5-1
clone size: few
CDR3 protein: CASRGLAVYEQYF

J gene: TRBJ2-1
CDR3 length: 15
V gene: TRBV3-1
clone size: -
CDR3 protein: CASTPGLAGGNEQFF

J gene: TRBJ2-7
CDR3 length: 14
V gene: TRBV7-9
clone size: many
CDR3 protein: CASSPGGRSYEQYF

J gene: TRBJ1-2
CDR3 length: 15
V gene: TRBV28
clone size: many
CDR3 protein: CASSPVAGTGKGYTF

J gene: TRBJ2-5
CDR3 length: 11
V gene: TRBV7-2
clone size: many
CDR3 protein: CASSFTETQYF

J gene: TRBJ2-7
CDR3 length: 13
V gene: TRBV2
clone size: -
CDR3 protein: CASSEFGSYEQYF

J gene: TRBJ2-7
CDR3 length: 17
V gene: TRBV7-9
clone size: few
CDR3 protein: CASSSPPGQGRGYEQYF

J gene: TRBJ2-5
CDR3 length: 13
V gene: TRBV19
clone size: -
CDR3 protein: CARGLAGQETQYF

J gene: TRBJ2-1
CDR3 length: 15
V gene: TRBV12-3/TRBV12-4
clone size: many
CDR3 protein: CASSPTGQVGNEQFF

J gene: TRBJ1-1
CDR3 length: 13
V gene: TRBV6-1
clone size: few
CDR3 protein: CASRRGPYTEAFF

J gene: TRBJ2-7
CDR3 length: 15
V gene: TRBV28
clone size: many
CDR3 protein: CASSFREGPSYEQYF

J gene: TRBJ1-1
CDR3 length: 14
V gene: TRBV6-1
clone size: few
CDR3 protein: CASSEAPGDTEAFF

J gene: TRBJ2-3
CDR3 length: 12
V gene: TRBV7-9
clone size: few
CDR3 protein: CASSEAADTQYF

J gene: TRBJ2-7
CDR3 length: 13
V gene: TRBV4-2
clone size: few
CDR3 protein: CASSQEAAREQYF

J gene: TRBJ1-1
CDR3 length: 11
V gene: TRBV6-1
clone size: few
CDR3 protein: CASSGGWEAFF

J gene: TRBJ2-3
CDR3 length: 16
V gene: TRBV28
clone size: few
CDR3 protein: CASSTDVENDTDTQYF

J gene: TRBJ2-7
CDR3 length: 16
V gene: TRBV15
clone size: few
CDR3 protein: CATSSLGTEGNYEQYF

J gene: TRBJ2-5
CDR3 length: 12
V gene: TRBV7-9
clone size: -
CDR3 protein: CAPGGDPETQCF

J gene: TRBJ2-1
CDR3 length: 15
V gene: TRBV7-6
clone size: many
CDR3 protein: CASSLTGGGQNEQFF

J gene: TRBJ2-1
CDR3 length: 15
V gene: TRBV7-6
clone size: many
CDR3 protein: CASSYSSSSGREQFF

J gene: TRBJ2-1
CDR3 length: 17
V gene: TRBV27
clone size: many
CDR3 protein: CASSFLPRIAGDYEQFF

J gene: TRBJ1-2
CDR3 length: 15
V gene: TRBV10-1
clone size: few
CDR3 protein: CASSESKARGGGYTF

J gene: TRBJ1-1
CDR3 length: 13
V gene: TRBV15
clone size: many
CDR3 protein: CATSSSLDTEAFF

J gene: TRBJ2-1
CDR3 length: 11
V gene: TRBV5-4
clone size: few
CDR3 protein: CASTHINEQFF

J gene: TRBJ1-1
CDR3 length: 14
V gene: TRBV19
clone size: -
CDR3 protein: CASSPKTRDTEAFF

J gene: TRBJ2-1
CDR3 length: 17
V gene: TRBV15
clone size: few
CDR3 protein: CATSTPKRTGPYNEQFF

J gene: TRBJ2-1
CDR3 length: 16
V gene: TRBV2
clone size: few
CDR3 protein: CASEGRELSLGNEQFF

J gene: TRBJ2-7
CDR3 length: 15
V gene: TRBV19
clone size: -
CDR3 protein: CASSIGQGRSYEQYF

J gene: TRBJ2-7
CDR3 length: 13
V gene: TRBV27
clone size: few
CDR3 protein: CASSKTPTREQYF